These T cell receptor beta chains were read from a single sample in a study of identical twins. Using its own MiXCR run on the 5' RACE reads, TCRdb lists one record per CDR3 protein. The data show roughly 700,000 distinct CDR3 sequences, 8.6% seen once. This sample also belongs to another study, concerning yellow fever vaccine responses in identical twins.

The sequenced material came from PBMCs. Source of these receptors: a young woman in good health. Each CDR3 is given with its conserved first and last residue. A D gene is named only where the DNA matches it firmly. For some rows the clone size is stated as once, few or many, or as a class when expanded; others skip it.

TRBV6-1,-,-,TRBJ2-3,CASRTGTHTDTQYF,TGTGCCAGCCGTACCGGGACACACACAGATACGCAGTATTTT
TRBV29-1,-,few,TRBJ2-2,CSVEDGVPTGELFF,TGCAGCGTTGAAGATGGGGTGCCCACCGGGGAGCTGTTTTTT
TRBV2,TRBD1,few,TRBJ2-7,CASSERGAGTGAYEQYF,TGTGCCAGCAGTGAAAGGGGGGCCGGGACAGGGGCCTACGAGCAGTACTTC
TRBV25-1,-,few,TRBJ2-7,CASSEQASYEQYF,TGTGCCAGCAGTGAGCAGGCGTCCTACGAGCAGTACTTC
TRBV14,-,-,TRBJ2-2,CASSPPGYGELFF,TGTGCCAGCAGCCCGCCAGGATACGGGGAGCTGTTTTTT
TRBV29-1,-,-,TRBJ2-7,CSVLGFAYEQYF,TGCAGCGTCCTAGGTTTTGCCTACGAGCAGTACTTC
TRBV6-5,TRBD1,many,TRBJ2-5,CASSYPDRAETQYF,TGTGCCAGCAGTTACCCGGACAGGGCGGAGACCCAGTACTTC
TRBV4-3,-,few,TRBJ2-1,CASSQEFRRVSYNEQFF,TGCGCCAGCAGCCAAGAATTTAGGAGGGTCTCCTACAATGAGCAGTTCTTC
TRBV9,-,-,TRBJ1-1,CASSVAGAAGAEAFF,TGTGCCAGCAGCGTAGCAGGAGCCGCCGGGGCTGAAGCTTTCTTT
TRBV5-1,TRBD2,many,TRBJ2-5,CASSLVPAGVRLETQYF,TGCGCCAGCAGCTTGGTTCCAGCGGGGGTGAGATTAGAGACCCAGTACTTC
TRBV4-2,-,-,TRBJ2-2,CASSQEAGQVTGELFF,TGTGCCAGCAGCCAAGAAGCGGGACAGGTCACCGGGGAGCTGTTTTTT
TRBV5-1,TRBD1,-,TRBJ1-3,CASSLDLDRGRSGNTIYF,TGCGCCAGCAGCTTGGACCTTGACAGGGGGCGATCTGGAAACACCATATATTTT
TRBV7-2,TRBD2,few,TRBJ2-1,CASTLLPGGLRDEQFF,TGTGCCAGCACCCTCTTGCCGGGAGGACTGAGAGATGAGCAGTTCTTC
TRBV10-3,-,many,TRBJ2-2,CAITGGVGTGELFF,TGTGCCATCACGGGGGGCGTAGGTACCGGGGAGCTGTTTTTT
TRBV7-9,TRBD2,-,TRBJ2-5,CASSSGTSQAQYF,TGTGCCAGCAGCTCCGGGACTAGCCAGGCCCAGTACTTC
TRBV14,-,-,TRBJ2-3,CASSLTEGELSADTQYF,TGTGCCAGCAGCCTGACAGAGGGGGAATTAAGTGCAGATACGCAGTATTTT
TRBV20-1,-,few,TRBJ2-3,CSARGSRGAADTQYF,TGCAGTGCTAGAGGGTCTCGGGGGGCGGCAGATACGCAGTATTTT
TRBV7-9,-,-,TRBJ2-7,CASSSLPDSYEQYF,TGTGCCAGCAGCTCCCTCCCGGACTCCTACGAGCAGTACTTC
TRBV4-2,-,few,TRBJ1-6,CASSQDLPRSYNSPLHF,TGTGCCAGCAGCCAAGATCTCCCGCGCTCCTATAATTCACCCCTCCACTTT
TRBV24-1,TRBD2,-,TRBJ2-2,CATSFSGRTNTGELFF,TGTGCCACCAGTTTTAGCGGGAGGACAAACACCGGGGAGCTGTTTTTT
TRBV20-1,-,-,TRBJ2-7,CSAPRAASYEQYF,TGCAGTGCCCCCCGAGCGGCCTCCTACGAGCAGTACTTC
TRBV27,TRBD1,many,TRBJ2-1,CASRSRGQGEHEQFF,TGTGCCAGCAGATCCCGGGGACAGGGGGAACATGAGCAGTTCTTC